The present TCR beta chain was sequenced within a study of tumor-infiltrating lymphocytes in primary liver carcinoma. Taking about 20-31 mg of unsorted bulk tissue, the authors co-extracted RNA and DNA. The investigators made TCR beta cDNA from roughly 0.55 ug total RNA, using a constant-region primer. What produced the TCR beta libraries was three nested multiplex PCR rounds using slightly modified ARM-PCR. TCRdb re-called the multiplex PCR reads through MiXCR, storing one row per CDR3 protein. The sample records about 54,000 distinct CDR3 sequences, 70% to 80% being singletons. As for this clonotype: At one end the junction does not follow the germline gene, possibly because of a read error.

Sample: liver tumor tissue from sampling region 2. The sample's subset: tumor region T2, inferior pole. The TCR comes from a man aged 35 to 55 with primary liver carcinoma and hepatitis B virus infection.

CDR3 nucleotides: TGCACCAGCAGCCAAGAACTAGATGGTCAGGGAATTCTCCGTGGCTACACCTTC. Protein: CTSSQELDGQGILRGYTF. The chain carries TRBV4-1 and TRBJ1-2; possibly TRBD1 for D (5 bases). Germline-derived CDR1 and CDR2 are MGHRA and YSYEKL. The CDR3 spans 18 residues.